This T cell receptor beta chain was found in a study of tumor-infiltrating lymphocytes in localized non-small cell lung cancer. Study-level background: Some samples were collected after neoadjuvant chemotherapy; smokers, never-smokers and several histologies were included. Each patient gave resected tumor and non-adjacent uninvolved lung tissue. Study-wide results and limits: Available tissue quantity limited TCR sequencing to a patient subset. Immunotypes IM1 and IM2 had similar TCR-derived T-cell fractions.

Only in-frame clones appear in the TCRdb table, and some are missing; sequencing was by immunoSEQ multiplex PCR. The data show 13,000 or so clones, 68% seen once. Of note for this clone: Its cognate antigen is unknown.

Germline CDR1 is LNHDA and CDR2 is SQIVND (reference sequence). V was clipped by 3 bases and J by 4 bases, with 15 bases between them. There are 15 residues in the CDR3. The source of this sequence is a human donor with non-small cell lung cancer. Sequencing was carried out using uninvolved lung tissue not adjacent to the tumor. J is TRBJ1-2 and V is TRBV19, with D hard to call. CDR3 DNA: TGTGCCAGTAGTATTTCGGACGCCCCTGGCTATGGCTACACCTTC. Its translation: CASSISDAPGYGYTF.